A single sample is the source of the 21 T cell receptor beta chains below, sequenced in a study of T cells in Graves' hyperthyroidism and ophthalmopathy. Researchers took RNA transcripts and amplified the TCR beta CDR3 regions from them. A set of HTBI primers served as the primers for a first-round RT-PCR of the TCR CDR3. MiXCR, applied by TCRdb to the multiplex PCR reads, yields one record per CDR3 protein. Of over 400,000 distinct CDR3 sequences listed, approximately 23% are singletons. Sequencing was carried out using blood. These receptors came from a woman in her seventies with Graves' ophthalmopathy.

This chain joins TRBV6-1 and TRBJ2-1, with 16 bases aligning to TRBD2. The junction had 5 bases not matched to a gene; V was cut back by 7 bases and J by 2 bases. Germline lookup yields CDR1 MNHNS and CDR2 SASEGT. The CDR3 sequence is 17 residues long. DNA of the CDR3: TGTGCCAGCACCGGGACTAGCGGGAGGGGCGCCTACAATGAGCAGTTCTTC. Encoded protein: CASTGTSGRGAYNEQFF.

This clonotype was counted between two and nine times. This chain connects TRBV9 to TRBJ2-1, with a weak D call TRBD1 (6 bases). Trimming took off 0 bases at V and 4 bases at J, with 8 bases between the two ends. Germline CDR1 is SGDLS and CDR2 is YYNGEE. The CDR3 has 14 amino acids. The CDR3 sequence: CASSVAGQYNEQFF. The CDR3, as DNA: TGTGCCAGCAGCGTAGCTGGACAGTACAATGAGCAGTTCTTC.

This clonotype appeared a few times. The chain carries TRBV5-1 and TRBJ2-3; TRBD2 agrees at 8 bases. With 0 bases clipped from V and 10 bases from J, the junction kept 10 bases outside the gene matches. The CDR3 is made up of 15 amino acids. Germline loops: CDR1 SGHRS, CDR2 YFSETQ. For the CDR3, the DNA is TGCGCCAGCAGCTTGGTCATAGCGGGAACGGAACCGCAGTATTTT. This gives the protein CASSLVIAGTEPQYF.

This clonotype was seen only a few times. CDR3 DNA: TGTGCCAGCAGGGACAGGGTTTACGAGCAGTACTTC. Protein: CASRDRVYEQYF. The chain links TRBV2 to TRBJ2-7, with 8 nucleotides matching TRBD1. After removal of 6 bases from V and 4 bases from J, the junction contained 2 bases not matched to a gene. CDR3 length equals 12 residues. Germline V gene sequence: CDR1 SNHLY, CDR2 FYNNEI.

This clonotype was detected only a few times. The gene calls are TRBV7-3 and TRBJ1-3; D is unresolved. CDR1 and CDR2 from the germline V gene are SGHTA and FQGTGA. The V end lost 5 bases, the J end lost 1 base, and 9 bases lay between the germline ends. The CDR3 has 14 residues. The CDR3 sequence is CASSRTASGNTIYF. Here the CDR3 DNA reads TGTGCCAGCAGCCGGACGGCTTCTGGAAACACCATATATTTT.

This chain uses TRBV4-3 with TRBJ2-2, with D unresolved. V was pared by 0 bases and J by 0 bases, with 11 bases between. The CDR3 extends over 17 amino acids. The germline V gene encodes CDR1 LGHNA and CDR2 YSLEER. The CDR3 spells CASSQDNPTANTGELFF. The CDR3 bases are TGCGCCAGCAGCCAAGATAATCCCACAGCGAACACCGGGGAGCTGTTTTTT.

The CDR3 protein is CASSPRLAGGTGTGELFF. CDR3 bases: TGTGCCAGCAGCCCACGACTAGCGGGAGGGACGGGGACCGGGGAGCTGTTTTTT. The chain joins TRBV7-9 to TRBJ2-2, with 14 bases matching TRBD2. V lost 5 bases, J lost 5 bases, and 10 bases stayed unmatched. Germline-derived CDR1 and CDR2 are SEHNR and FQNEAQ (reference sequence). The CDR3 extends over 18 amino acids.

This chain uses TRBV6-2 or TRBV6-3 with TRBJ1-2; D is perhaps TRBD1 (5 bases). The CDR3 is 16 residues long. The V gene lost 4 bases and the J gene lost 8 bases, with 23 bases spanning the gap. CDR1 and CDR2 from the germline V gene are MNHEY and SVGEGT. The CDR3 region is CASSFQLGDTSRGYTF. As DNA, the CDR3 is TGTGCCAGCAGTTTCCAATTAGGGGATACCTCGAGGGGCTACACCTTC.

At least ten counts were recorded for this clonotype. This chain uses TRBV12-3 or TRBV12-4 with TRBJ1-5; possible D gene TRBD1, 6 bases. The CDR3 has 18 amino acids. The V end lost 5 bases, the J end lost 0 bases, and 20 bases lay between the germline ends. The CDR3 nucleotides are TGTGCCAGCAGTCCGGTGCACACAGGGCGGTATAGCAATCAGCCCCAGCATTTT. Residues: CASSPVHTGRYSNQPQHF.

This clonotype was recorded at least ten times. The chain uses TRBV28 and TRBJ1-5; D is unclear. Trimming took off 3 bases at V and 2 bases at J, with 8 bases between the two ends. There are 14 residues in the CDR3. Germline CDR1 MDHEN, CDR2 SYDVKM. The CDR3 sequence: CASSFVRGNQPQHF. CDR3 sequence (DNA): TGTGCCAGCAGTTTTGTCCGGGGCAATCAGCCCCAGCATTTT. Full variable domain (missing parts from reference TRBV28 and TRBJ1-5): DVKVTQSSRYLVKRTGEKVFLECVQDMDHENMFWYRQDPGLGLRLIYFSYDVKMKEKGDIPEGYSVSREKKERFSLILESASTNQTSMYLCASSFVRGNQPQHFGDGTRLSIL.

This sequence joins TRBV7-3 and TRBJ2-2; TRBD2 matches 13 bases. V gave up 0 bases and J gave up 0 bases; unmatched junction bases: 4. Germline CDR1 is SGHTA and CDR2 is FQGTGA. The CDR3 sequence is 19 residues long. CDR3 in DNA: TGTGCCAGCAGCTTAACCCCGGGACTAGCGGGAACGAACACCGGGGAGCTGTTTTTT. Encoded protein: CASSLTPGLAGTNTGELFF.

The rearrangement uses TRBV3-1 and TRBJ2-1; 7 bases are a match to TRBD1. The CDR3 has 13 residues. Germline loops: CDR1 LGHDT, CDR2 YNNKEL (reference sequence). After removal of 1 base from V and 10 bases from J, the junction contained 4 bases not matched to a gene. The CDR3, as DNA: TGTGCCAGCAGCCAAGTCCTCAGGGGGGAGCAGTTCTTC. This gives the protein CASSQVLRGEQFF.

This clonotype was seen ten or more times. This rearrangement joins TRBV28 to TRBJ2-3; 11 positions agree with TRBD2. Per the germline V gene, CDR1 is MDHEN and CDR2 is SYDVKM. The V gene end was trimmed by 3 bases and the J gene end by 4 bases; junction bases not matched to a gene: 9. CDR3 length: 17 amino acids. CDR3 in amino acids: CASSFLRLAGGSDTQYF. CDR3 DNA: TGTGCCAGCAGTTTTCTACGGCTAGCGGGAGGTTCAGATACGCAGTATTTT.

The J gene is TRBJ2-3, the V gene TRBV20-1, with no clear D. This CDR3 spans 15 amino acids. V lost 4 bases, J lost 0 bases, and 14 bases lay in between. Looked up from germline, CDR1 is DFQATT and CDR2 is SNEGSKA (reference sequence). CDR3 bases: TGCAGTGCTAAGAGGACCAGAATAAGCACAGATACGCAGTATTTT. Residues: CSAKRTRISTDTQYF.

The CDR3, as DNA: TGTGCCGCCAGAACTATGGACACTGAAGCTTTCTTT. It translates to CAARTMDTEAFF. This chain connects TRBV10-3 to TRBJ1-1, with D hard to call. This CDR3 is 12 amino acids long. Germline-derived CDR1 and CDR2 are ENHRY and SYGVKD. V lost 11 bases, J lost 3 bases, and 13 bases lay in between.

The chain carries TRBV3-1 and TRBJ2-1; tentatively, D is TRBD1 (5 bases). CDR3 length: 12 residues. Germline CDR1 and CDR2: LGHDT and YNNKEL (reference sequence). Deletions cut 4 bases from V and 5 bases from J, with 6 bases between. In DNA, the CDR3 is TGTGCCAGCAGCCCGACAGACAATGAGCAGTTCTTC. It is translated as CASSPTDNEQFF.

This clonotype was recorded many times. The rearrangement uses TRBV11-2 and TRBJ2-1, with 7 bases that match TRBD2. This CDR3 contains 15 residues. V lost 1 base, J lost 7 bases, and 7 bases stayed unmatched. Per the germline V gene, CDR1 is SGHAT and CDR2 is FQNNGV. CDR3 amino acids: CASSLALAEVNEQFF. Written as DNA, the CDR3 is TGTGCCAGCAGCTTAGCGCTAGCGGAGGTGAATGAGCAGTTCTTC.

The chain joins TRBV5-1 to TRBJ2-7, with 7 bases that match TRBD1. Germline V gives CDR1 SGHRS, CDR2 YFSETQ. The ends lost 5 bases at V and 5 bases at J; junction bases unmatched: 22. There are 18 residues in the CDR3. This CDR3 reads CASRLPGTAESPIHEQYF. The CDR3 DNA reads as TGCGCCAGCAGACTGCCCGGGACAGCTGAATCTCCTATCCACGAGCAGTACTTC.

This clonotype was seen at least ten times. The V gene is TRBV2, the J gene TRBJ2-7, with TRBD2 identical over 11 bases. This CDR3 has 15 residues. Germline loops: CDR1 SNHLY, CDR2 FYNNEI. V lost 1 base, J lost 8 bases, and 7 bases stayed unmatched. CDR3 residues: CASSEVVLAGGKQYF. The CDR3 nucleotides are TGTGCCAGCAGTGAAGTCGTTCTAGCGGGAGGAAAGCAGTACTTC.

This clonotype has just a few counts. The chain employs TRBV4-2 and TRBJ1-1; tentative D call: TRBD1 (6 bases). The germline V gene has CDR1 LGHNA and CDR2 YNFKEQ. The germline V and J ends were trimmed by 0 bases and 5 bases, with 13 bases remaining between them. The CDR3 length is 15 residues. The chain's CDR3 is CASSQELRGETEAFF. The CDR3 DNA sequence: TGTGCCAGCAGCCAAGAGCTTAGGGGGGAAACTGAAGCTTTCTTT.

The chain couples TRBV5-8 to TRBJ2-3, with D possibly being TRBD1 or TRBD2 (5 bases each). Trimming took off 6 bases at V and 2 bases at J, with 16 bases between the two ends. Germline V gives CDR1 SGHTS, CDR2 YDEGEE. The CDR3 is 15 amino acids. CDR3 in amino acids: CASKPGQHHTDTQYF. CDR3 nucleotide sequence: TGTGCCAGCAAACCGGGGCAGCACCACACAGATACGCAGTATTTT.